This T cell receptor (beta chain) comes out of a study of T cell responses to AZD1222 COVID-19 vaccine. To note about this clone: Its antigen is not known.

The CDR3 has 14 amino acids. Looked up from germline, CDR1 is MGHRA and CDR2 is YSYEKL. The J segment lost 5 bases and the V segment lost 3 bases, leaving 4 bases of the junction unmatched. General study results and limits: Clonal diversity was possibly underestimated; the donors were predominantly white British and more often female. With two AZD1222 doses given, Spike-specific TCR breadth and depth both rose. Only five or six AZD1222 recipients tested seropositive at baseline.

Sequenced by immunoSEQ multiplex PCR; TCRdb stores in-frame clones only, minus some. The sample has fewer than 200,000 clones; approximately 90% are singletons. The sequence was collected from an adult in good health. This sequence joins TRBV4-1 and TRBJ1-5, with TRBD1 matching over 7 bases. Sequenced material: peripheral blood, taken on day 0 of AZD1222 vaccination. This CDR3 reads CASSQGQRYQPQHF. The CDR3 DNA is TGCGCCAGCAGCCAGGGACAGAGATATCAGCCCCAGCATTTT.